The 32 T cell receptor beta chains below were found in one sample sequenced in a study of graft-versus-host responses after intestinal transplantation. From the graft tissue, intraepithelial and lamina propria lymphocytes were released through processing. Clones were read by immunoSEQ multiplex PCR, and TCRdb kept only the in-frame ones, dropping some. The sample yields 1,500 to 2,000 clones, around nine tenths seen once. Specimen: ileum tissue, collected roughly 55 weeks after intestinal transplantation. All receptors come from a human patient who received an intestinal transplant, so some T cells may come from the graft donor.

This chain's CDR3 is CASRPGGQGLETQYF. The CDR3 region has the DNA TGTGCCAGCAGACCAGGGGGCCAGGGGTTGGAGACCCAGTACTTC. J is TRBJ2-5 and V is TRBV28; 8 bases agree with TRBD1. The trim removed 6 bases at V and 5 bases at J, leaving 11 bases unmatched. The CDR3 sequence is 15 residues long. Germline-derived CDR1 and CDR2 are MDHEN and SYDVKM. The full variable domain, in which reference TRBV28 and TRBJ2-5 provide the parts outside the CDR3, is DVKVTQSSRYLVKRTGEKVFLECVQDMDHENMFWYRQDPGLGLRLIYFSYDVKMKEKGDIPEGYSVSREKKERFSLILESASTNQTSMYLCASRPGGQGLETQYFGPGTRLLVL.

The J gene is TRBJ2-3, the V gene TRBV10-3; 10 bases are a match to TRBD2. After removal of 6 bases from V and 2 bases from J, the junction contained 8 bases not matched to a gene. This CDR3 has 16 amino acids. CDR1 and CDR2 (germline): ENHRY, SYGVKD. CDR3 region: CAISEAAGGITDTQYF. CDR3 sequence (DNA): TGTGCCATCAGCGAGGCAGCGGGGGGGATCACAGATACGCAGTATTTT.

V usage is TRBV27 and J usage is TRBJ1-2; unclear D gene. The CDR3 length is 14 residues. Deletions cut 5 bases from V and 4 bases from J, with 14 bases between. Germline V gene lookup returns CDR1 MNHEY and CDR2 SMNVEV (reference sequence). CDR3 amino acids: CASSPLTRGYGYTF. The CDR3 DNA is TGTGCCAGCAGTCCCCTCACACGCGGCTATGGCTACACCTTC.

The chain uses TRBV21-1 and TRBJ1-1. TRBV21-1 is described as a pseudogene. This CDR3 spans 11 amino acids. CDR3 protein: CASTLFGEAFF. CDR3 bases: TGTGCCAGCACCCTATTCGGTGAAGCTTTCTTT.

This clone was picked up a small number of times. The chain is built from TRBV6-5 and TRBJ2-7; TRBD1 agrees at 8 bases. Unmatched junction bases numbered 9, after V lost 2 bases and J lost 6 bases. CDR3 size: 15 residues. Germline-derived CDR1 and CDR2 are MNHEY and SVGAGI. CDR3 nucleotide sequence: TGTGCCAGCAGTTACACCCTGGGACAGGCCTTCGAGCAGTACTTC. Translating gives CASSYTLGQAFEQYF.

The rearrangement joins TRBV7-9 to TRBJ2-5; D possibly corresponds to TRBD2 (5 bases). The CDR3 runs 13 residues. Germline V gene lookup returns CDR1 SEHNR and CDR2 FQNEAQ (reference sequence). The V and J ends lost 3 bases and 5 bases respectively, with 10 bases between them. The CDR3 loop reads CASSFASWETQYF. CDR3 coding DNA: TGTGCCAGCAGCTTCGCTAGCTGGGAGACCCAGTACTTC.

The sample holds a few counts of this clone. V is TRBV5-1 and J is TRBJ2-3, with TRBD2 matching over 8 bases. The V segment lost 4 bases and the J segment 2 bases; nucleotides outside the gene matches: 12. Germline values: CDR1 SGHRS, CDR2 YFSETQ. CDR3 length: 17 amino acids. The CDR3 region has the DNA TGCGCCAGCAGCCAGCTCGGGACTAGTGAACCCACAGATACGCAGTATTTT. This codes for CASSQLGTSEPTDTQYF.

V and J are TRBV27 and TRBJ1-5; 8 nucleotides align to TRBD1. Germline V lookup: CDR1 MNHEY, CDR2 SMNVEV (reference sequence). The length of the CDR3 is 14 residues. The J segment lost 6 bases and the V segment lost 4 bases, leaving 5 bases of the junction unmatched. CDR3 region: CASSSGGGFQPQHF. The CDR3 DNA follows: TGTGCCAGCAGTTCAGGGGGCGGTTTTCAGCCCCAGCATTTT.

The chain has TRBV15 and TRBJ2-5; 7 bases fit TRBD2. CDR1 LNHNV and CDR2 YYDKDF come from the germline V gene (reference sequence). This CDR3 comprises 16 residues. V shed 1 base, J shed 5 bases, and the junction held 10 bases outside the gene matches. For the CDR3, the DNA is TGTGCCACCAGCAGAGTCTGGGCGGGAGCAGGGGAGACCCAGTACTTC. This encodes CATSRVWAGAGETQYF.

V usage is TRBV2 and J usage is TRBJ2-2, with 8 bases matching TRBD1. The CDR3 is 15 amino acids. Germline trimming cut 2 bases from V and 2 bases from J; bases unmatched to any gene: 1. Germline V gene lookup returns CDR1 SNHLY and CDR2 FYNNEI. DNA of the CDR3: TGTGCCAGCAGTGAACAGGGGGCTAACACCGGGGAGCTGTTTTTT. This codes for CASSEQGANTGELFF.

This chain uses TRBV18 with TRBJ2-4, with D maybe TRBD2 (5 bases). Trimming shortened V by 3 bases and J by 8 bases, and 14 bases separated the two germline ends. Germline CDR1 KGHSH, CDR2 LQKENI. CDR3 length: 14 residues. CDR3 residues: CASSPRRTGDIQYF. The CDR3 nucleotides read TGTGCCAGCTCACCCCGGAGGACCGGTGACATTCAGTACTTC.

V gene TRBV5-1 combines with J gene TRBJ2-7; 8 nucleotides line up with TRBD2. With 4 bases clipped from V and 2 bases from J, the junction kept 11 bases outside the gene matches. Germline V CDR1 and CDR2: SGHRS, YFSETQ. This CDR3 comprises 16 residues. The DNA of the CDR3 is TGCGCCAGCAGCCCGATCCCAGCGGGAGACCCCTACGAGCAGTACTTC. Its translation is CASSPIPAGDPYEQYF.

This clone appeared a few times. The rearrangement uses TRBV11-3 and TRBJ2-5; D is undetermined. V shed 0 bases and J shed 5 bases, with 4 bases lying between them. Per germline, CDR1 SGHNT and CDR2 YENEEA. The CDR3 is 12 residues long. CDR3 residues: CASSLEGETQYF. For the CDR3, the DNA is TGTGCCAGCAGCTTAGAGGGGGAGACCCAGTACTTC.

V usage is TRBV25-1 and J usage is TRBJ1-2; D gene unclear. The CDR3 runs to 12 residues. Looked up from germline, CDR1 is MGHDK and CDR2 is SYGVNS. V lost 1 base and J 8 bases, leaving 8 bases between the germline ends. In nucleotides, the CDR3 is TGTGCCAGCAGTGAATTGTATGGAGGCTACACCTTC. Its protein product is CASSELYGGYTF.

As DNA, the CDR3 is TGTGCCAGTAGTGGGGACAGGGGGCAGCGTCAGCCCCAGCATTTT. It is translated as CASSGDRGQRQPQHF. The chain uses TRBV19 and TRBJ1-5; 12 bases are shared with TRBD1. CDR1 LNHDA and CDR2 SQIVND come from the germline V gene (reference sequence). CDR3 length: 15 amino acids. J was trimmed by 6 bases and V by 5 bases; bases with no gene match: 5.

A few counts support this clone. The chain carries TRBV9 and TRBJ2-6, with 7 bases aligning to TRBD2. The J call may be in error: the DNA end matches TRBJ2-1 better. The CDR3 consists of 15 residues. The germline V gene has CDR1 SGDLS and CDR2 YYNGEE. CDR3 sequence reads: CASTQTGTNYNEQFF. Written as DNA, the CDR3 is TGTGCCAGCACCCAAACCGGGACTAACTACAATGAGCAGTTCTTC.

The CDR3 reads CASSGNTYYGYTF. Here the CDR3 DNA reads TGTGCCAGCAGCGGTAACACCTACTATGGCTACACCTTC. This chain links TRBV11-1 with TRBJ1-2; D unresolved. The germline CDR1 and CDR2 sequences are SGHAT and FQDESV (reference sequence). The CDR3 extends over 13 amino acids. Trimming shortened V by 5 bases and J by 3 bases, and 10 bases separated the two germline ends.

This clone was seen more than once but under ten times. The rearrangement joins TRBV6-5 to TRBJ2-7; D ambiguous. CDR1 MNHEY and CDR2 SVGAGI come from the germline V gene. The CDR3 runs 15 residues. V lost 5 bases to trimming and J lost 8 bases, with 22 bases between them. The CDR3 coding sequence is TGTGCCAGCAGTACCCTGGGCGGATCCCTTGACAAGCAGTACTTC. This encodes CASSTLGGSLDKQYF.

V gene TRBV10-2 combines with J gene TRBJ2-3; D might be TRBD1 (6 bases). Trimming shortened V by 6 bases and J by 2 bases, and 9 bases separated the two germline ends. The CDR3 extends over 13 amino acids. Per the germline V gene, CDR1 is WSHSY and CDR2 is SAAADI. The CDR3 loop reads CASRRTDTDTQYF. DNA for the CDR3: TGCGCCAGCAGGAGGACAGACACAGATACGCAGTATTTT.

This clone came up once. The chain combines TRBV4-1 with TRBJ2-5; 9 bases align to TRBD2. Germline values: CDR1 MGHRA, CDR2 YSYEKL. With V trimmed by 5 bases and J by 5 bases, 9 bases remained unmatched. This CDR3 has 15 residues. The CDR3 loop reads CASSFSGRGSETQYF. In DNA form, the CDR3 reads TGCGCCAGCAGCTTTAGCGGGAGAGGGTCGGAGACCCAGTACTTC.

The CDR3 DNA reads TGCAGCGTTCAGGAGTCCGGGGAAAAACTGTTTTTT. Protein: CSVQESGEKLFF. The V gene is TRBV29-1, the J gene TRBJ1-4; no firm D call. V was trimmed by 5 bases and J by 8 bases, leaving 12 bases between them. Germline V gene data show CDR1 as SQVTM and CDR2 as ANQGSEA. This CDR3 is built from 12 residues. The complete variable domain, with remaining parts taken from reference TRBV29-1 and TRBJ1-4, reads SAVISQKPSRDICQRGTSLTIQCQVDSQVTMMFWYRQQPGQSLTLIATANQGSEATYESGFVIDKFPISRPNLTFSTLTVSNMSPEDSSIYLCSVQESGEKLFFGSGTQLSVL.

This clone showed up just once. V usage is TRBV4-1 and J usage is TRBJ2-7, with 7 positions matching TRBD1. V dropped 5 bases and J dropped 5; count of bases not matched to a gene: 15. CDR1 and CDR2 from the germline V gene are MGHRA and YSYEKL. The CDR3 loop spans 16 amino acids. The CDR3 bases are TGCGCCAGCAGCAGCCAAGACAGGGTCCTCGCCAACGAGCAGTACTTC. Protein sequence: CASSSQDRVLANEQYF.

The chain is built from TRBV19 and TRBJ2-7; 12 nucleotides align to TRBD1. The CDR3 is 16 amino acids. Germline V gene sequence: CDR1 LNHDA, CDR2 SQIVND (reference sequence). V trimming: 5 bases; J trimming: 5 bases; junction bases outside the gene matches: 10. This CDR3 is CASSRQGTGGRNEQYF. In nucleotides, the CDR3 is TGTGCCAGTAGTCGTCAAGGGACAGGGGGCAGAAACGAGCAGTACTTC.

V is TRBV12-2 and J is TRBJ2-7; the table gives TRBD2 as D, unverified against the DNA. TRBV12-2 is a pseudogene. CDR3 length: 17 amino acids. This chain's CDR3 is CASRLAISSGRSYEQYF. The CDR3 bases are TGTGCAAGTCGCTTAGCCATTTCTAGCGGGAGGTCCTACGAGCAGTACTTC.

The chain has TRBV2 and TRBJ2-1, with D unclear. Trimming took 6 bases from V and 10 from J, leaving 16 bases between them. The CDR3 is made up of 13 amino acids. CDR1 SNHLY and CDR2 FYNNEI come from the germline V gene. The chain's CDR3 is CASSDSHLGEQFF. The DNA of the CDR3 is TGTGCCAGCAGCGACTCCCACCTGGGGGAGCAGTTCTTC.

The chain carries TRBV5-4 and TRBJ2-6; TRBD1 or TRBD2 may be the D gene (5 bases each). Trimming stripped 1 base from V and 4 bases from J, with 9 bases between. This CDR3 spans 15 amino acids. Germline assignment: CDR1 SGHNT and CDR2 YYREEE (reference sequence). CDR3 protein: CASSLPGTGANVLTF. The CDR3 nucleotides read TGTGCCAGCAGCTTGCCAGGGACCGGGGCCAACGTCCTGACTTTC.

V and J are TRBV7-9 and TRBJ2-2; D may match TRBD1 or TRBD2 (6 bases each). The CDR3 spans 16 residues. V was clipped by 1 base and J by 3 bases, with 12 bases between them. Germline loops: CDR1 SEHNR, CDR2 FQNEAQ (reference sequence). CDR3 sequence: CASSLVGGSDTGELFF. In nucleotides, the CDR3 is TGTGCCAGCAGCTTAGTAGGGGGGAGCGACACCGGGGAGCTGTTTTTT.

The chain combines TRBV7-6 with TRBJ2-3, with TRBD2 matching 15 bases. CDR3 length: 19 amino acids. Germline V gene data show CDR1 as SGHVS and CDR2 as FNYEAQ. The V segment lost 0 bases and the J segment 10 bases; nucleotides outside the gene matches: 14. The CDR3 region is CASSLAHSGTSGGPLPQYF. For the CDR3, the DNA is TGTGCCAGCAGCTTAGCCCACTCTGGGACTAGCGGGGGGCCATTACCGCAGTATTTT.

This chain joins TRBV15 and TRBJ2-3; TRBD2 might be the D (5 bases). Germline assignment: CDR1 LNHNV and CDR2 YYDKDF (reference sequence). CDR3 length: 13 amino acids. The V gene lost 3 bases and the J gene lost 7 bases, with 11 bases spanning the gap. CDR3 region: CATSSLALHTQYF. The CDR3 DNA reads as TGTGCCACCAGCAGCCTAGCTCTGCATACGCAGTATTTT.

The chain links TRBV30 to TRBJ2-7; 12 positions agree with TRBD1. With 3 bases clipped from V and 6 bases from J, the junction kept 3 bases outside the gene matches. This CDR3 spans 13 amino acids. From germline, CDR1 is GTSNPN and CDR2 SVGIG (reference sequence). The CDR3 coding sequence is TGTGCCTGGAGGGGACAGGGGGCGGGCGAGCAGTACTTC. It encodes CAWRGQGAGEQYF.

The chain has TRBV6-4 and TRBJ2-2; 11 bases fit TRBD2. The germline CDR1 and CDR2 sequences are MRHNA and SNTAGT. After removal of 4 bases from V and 1 base from J, the junction contained 2 bases not matched to a gene. The CDR3 is made up of 16 amino acids. In nucleotides, the CDR3 is TGTGCCAGCAGTGCGGGACTAGCGGAGAACACCGGGGAGCTGTTTTTT. This encodes CASSAGLAENTGELFF.

The gene calls are TRBV18 and TRBJ1-2; 8 nucleotides line up with TRBD1. This CDR3 has 17 residues. The V segment lost 3 bases and the J segment 8 bases; nucleotides outside the gene matches: 17. Germline CDR1 is KGHSH and CDR2 is LQKENI. The CDR3 is CASSPLKTGGPTGGYTF. CDR3 in DNA: TGTGCCAGCTCACCGCTAAAAACAGGGGGACCCACGGGAGGCTACACCTTC.